A single sample gave rise to the 27 T cell receptor beta chains below, sequenced in a study of Ad26.COV2.S vaccination and SARS-CoV-2 variants. The data were produced by immunoSEQ multiplex PCR, yet TCRdb's version contains in-frame clones alone and is incomplete. The table records approximately 500,000 clones, around 85% of them present only once. As for treatment: roughly 20 received Ad26.COV2.S at low or high dose, single or two shots; about 5 received placebo; per-sample allocation not given. Specimen acquisition occurred on day 63 following the initial vaccine or placebo injection. This material consisted of peripheral blood, taken in a trial of Ad26.COV2.S vaccine versus placebo. These receptors were collected from a person aged 18 to 59 who received the Ad26.COV2.S COVID-19 vaccine or a placebo.

This clone was seen a single time. The chain couples TRBV7-8 to TRBJ1-3; 12 bases line up with TRBD1. Unmatched junction bases numbered 16, after V lost 7 bases and J lost 3 bases. From germline, CDR1 is SGHVS and CDR2 FQNEAQ. This CDR3 has 19 amino acids. The CDR3 bases are TGTGCCAGCACCTACCGGATCTGGGGACAGGGGGCTGTTGGAAACACCATATATTTT. Translation gives CASTYRIWGQGAVGNTIYF.

The rearrangement joins TRBV6-2 or TRBV6-3 to TRBJ1-1, with a weak D call TRBD1 (6 bases). With 2 bases removed from V and 7 bases from J, the gap between germline ends came to 11 bases. The length of the CDR3 is 13 residues. Germline CDR1 is MNHEY and CDR2 is SVGEGT. CDR3 coding DNA: TGTGCCAGCAGTTACGAGGGGGGGATTGAAGCTTTCTTT. This sequence encodes CASSYEGGIEAFF.

The V gene is TRBV30, the J gene TRBJ1-1; 8 bases are shared with TRBD1. V gave up 5 bases and J gave up 6 bases; unmatched junction bases: 5. CDR3 length: 12 amino acids. CDR1 and CDR2 (germline): GTSNPN, SVGIG (reference sequence). CDR3 protein: CAWGQGGSEAFF. CDR3 sequence (DNA): TGTGCCTGGGGACAGGGTGGGTCTGAAGCTTTCTTT.

The CDR3 region has the DNA TGTGCCAGCAGTTACTCCACAGGCGGGACTGGCTACGAGCAGTACTTC. Translated: CASSYSTGGTGYEQYF. The chain is built from TRBV6-5 and TRBJ2-7, with TRBD2 as a possible D gene (6 bases). In germline, CDR1 is MNHEY, CDR2 SVGAGI. CDR3 length: 16 residues. V lost 0 bases, J lost 3 bases, and 15 bases lay in between.

This sequence joins TRBV7-8 and TRBJ2-1, with D perhaps TRBD2 (5 bases). V was clipped by 4 bases and J by 0 bases, with 13 bases between them. Germline V gives CDR1 SGHVS, CDR2 FQNEAQ. CDR3 size: 16 residues. The CDR3: CASSSRTGSSYNEQFF. The CDR3 bases are TGTGCCAGCAGCTCTCGCACGGGGAGCTCCTACAATGAGCAGTTCTTC.

The chain is built from TRBV9 and TRBJ2-3; unclear D gene. This CDR3 has 12 residues. Germline V lookup: CDR1 SGDLS, CDR2 YYNGEE. The V gene lost 1 base and the J gene lost 5 bases, with 5 bases spanning the gap. CDR3 sequence: CASSVLGDTQYF. In nucleotides, the CDR3 is TGTGCCAGCAGCGTATTAGGAGATACGCAGTATTTT.

The J gene is TRBJ1-5, the V gene TRBV5-6, with 8 bases aligning to TRBD1. Germline V gene lookup returns CDR1 SGHDT and CDR2 YYEEEE. The CDR3 is 13 residues long. V trimming: 4 bases; J trimming: 6 bases; junction bases outside the gene matches: 3. Here the CDR3 DNA reads TGTGCCAGCAGCCCAGGGGGCGGTCAGCCCCAGCATTTT. Translating gives CASSPGGGQPQHF. The variable domain in full, with the rest retrieved from reference TRBV5-6 and TRBJ1-5, is DAGVTQSPTHLIKTRGQQVTLRCSPKSGHDTVSWYQQALGQGPQFIFQYYEEEERQRGNFPDRFSGHQFPNYSSELNVNALLLGDSALYLCASSPGGGQPQHFGDGTRLSIL.

V usage is TRBV6-1 and J usage is TRBJ2-2, with D maybe TRBD2 (6 bases). Trimming removed 6 bases at V and 1 base at J, with 12 bases between. CDR3 length: 15 amino acids. Germline V gene data show CDR1 as MNHNS and CDR2 as SASEGT. The CDR3: CASRVIGGNTGELFF. The CDR3 nucleotides are TGTGCCAGCAGGGTTATCGGGGGGAACACCGGGGAGCTGTTTTTT.

The chain is built from TRBV24-1 and TRBJ2-7; the D is unclear. This CDR3 spans 12 amino acids. Germline V gene lookup returns CDR1 KGHDR and CDR2 SFDVKD. V was trimmed by 9 bases and J by 2 bases, leaving 10 bases between them. The CDR3 sequence is CATPPCTYEQYF. For the CDR3, the DNA is TGTGCCACCCCCCCCTGCACCTACGAGCAGTACTTC.

The CDR3, as DNA: TGTGCCAGCAGGACCGGACAGCCCGGCTACACCTTC. Its protein product is CASRTGQPGYTF. J is TRBJ1-2 and V is TRBV28; possible D gene TRBD1, 6 bases. This CDR3 has 12 residues. CDR1 MDHEN and CDR2 SYDVKM come from the germline V gene. The ends were cut back, 6 bases at V and 8 bases at J, with 13 bases in the middle.

This chain's CDR3 is CASSPQLGVPGYNEQFF. The CDR3, as DNA: TGTGCCAGCAGCCCCCAGCTAGGGGTTCCGGGTTACAATGAGCAGTTCTTC. The chain carries TRBV7-9 and TRBJ2-1; D is possibly TRBD1 (5 bases). The CDR3 runs to 17 residues. Trimming removed 5 bases from V and 4 bases from J, with 21 bases in between. The germline V gene encodes CDR1 SEHNR and CDR2 FQNEAQ (reference sequence).

The J gene is TRBJ1-6, the V gene TRBV28; 8 nucleotides agree with TRBD1. Germline lookup yields CDR1 MDHEN and CDR2 SYDVKM. Trimming cost V 7 bases and J 10 bases; bases outside gene matches: 12. The CDR3 totals 15 residues. The CDR3: CASTPGDRGGSPLHF. As DNA, the CDR3 is TGTGCCAGCACCCCGGGCGACAGGGGTGGGTCACCCCTCCACTTT.

The rearrangement links TRBV27 to TRBJ1-6, with D possibly TRBD1 on 5 matching bases. Trimming took off 8 bases at V and 7 bases at J, with 12 bases between the two ends. Germline CDR1 MNHEY, CDR2 SMNVEV (reference sequence). This CDR3 has 13 residues. In DNA form, the CDR3 reads TGTGCCAGCGGGAGACAGTTAAATTCACCCCTCCACTTT. Translated: CASGRQLNSPLHF.

Worth noting for this clone: Different DNA sequences within this sample yield the same CDR3. The rearrangement uses TRBV7-2 and TRBJ2-5, with no clear D. This CDR3 is 13 amino acids long. The germline CDR1 and CDR2 sequences are SGHTA and FQGNSA. V gave up 0 bases and J gave up 2 bases, with 4 bases separating them. CDR3 sequence reads: CASSLARQETQYF. Here the CDR3 DNA reads TGTGCCAGCAGCTTAGCCAGACAAGAGACCCAGTACTTC.

V and J are TRBV9 and TRBJ1-1; perhaps TRBD1 as D (6 bases). The CDR3 has 13 amino acids. Looked up from germline, CDR1 is SGDLS and CDR2 is YYNGEE. The germline V and J ends were trimmed by 6 bases and 5 bases, with 14 bases remaining between them. CDR3 protein: CASTRGDGTEAFF. In DNA, the CDR3 is TGTGCCAGCACGAGGGGGGATGGGACTGAAGCTTTCTTT.

V usage is TRBV6-2 or TRBV6-3 and J usage is TRBJ2-1; D unclear. V was clipped by 3 bases and J by 7 bases, with 13 bases between them. The CDR3 has 14 amino acids. CDR1 and CDR2 (germline): MNHEY, SVGEGT. CDR3 bases: TGTGCCAGCAGTTATCGGAACCCAAGGAATGAGCAGTTCTTC. Its translation is CASSYRNPRNEQFF.

This chain connects TRBV7-2 to TRBJ2-3, with D uncertain. Germline V gene data show CDR1 as SGHTA and CDR2 as FQGNSA. The CDR3 loop spans 14 amino acids. The V end lost 8 bases, the J end lost 1 base, and 13 bases lay between the germline ends. The CDR3 region has the DNA TGTGCCAGCCTACAACTGGGCGGCACAGATACGCAGTATTTT. It encodes CASLQLGGTDTQYF.

This chain links TRBV7-3 with TRBJ2-1, with TRBD2 matching 7 bases. Germline trimming cut 5 bases from V and 4 bases from J; bases unmatched to any gene: 11. CDR1 and CDR2 (germline): SGHTA, FQGTGA. The CDR3 runs to 16 residues. The chain's CDR3 is CASSPSRASGYNEQFF. The DNA of the CDR3 is TGTGCCAGCAGCCCAAGTAGGGCTAGCGGTTACAATGAGCAGTTCTTC.

The gene calls are TRBV2 and TRBJ2-1; 13 bases are a match to TRBD2. The ends lost 5 bases at V and 6 bases at J; junction bases unmatched: 7. Germline-derived CDR1 and CDR2 are SNHLY and FYNNEI. The CDR3 has 16 residues. CDR3 DNA: TGTGCCAGCAGTATGGGGACTAGCGGGACGGGCAATGAGCAGTTCTTC. This translates into CASSMGTSGTGNEQFF.

The chain employs TRBV3-1 (or the pseudogene TRBV3-2) and TRBJ2-5, with D unclear. The CDR3 is made up of 16 amino acids. V lost 1 base and J 4 bases, leaving 16 bases between the germline ends. Germline CDR1 reads LGHDT; CDR2 reads YNNKEL (reference sequence). The CDR3, as DNA: TGTGCCAGCAGCCAAGCGGTAGAAGTAGGTAGAGAGACCCAGTACTTC. This translates into CASSQAVEVGRETQYF.

V usage is TRBV9 and J usage is TRBJ2-5; D is undetermined. The CDR3 sequence is 14 residues long. The germline V and J ends were trimmed by 6 bases and 5 bases, with 17 bases remaining between them. Germline lookup yields CDR1 SGDLS and CDR2 YYNGEE. CDR3 amino acids: CASTQSLSSETQYF. In DNA form, the CDR3 reads TGTGCCAGCACCCAAAGTTTGTCTTCGGAGACCCAGTACTTC.

The J gene is TRBJ1-4, the V gene TRBV5-6; a weak D match, TRBD1 (5 bases). The CDR3 spans 14 residues. The V gene lost 4 bases and the J gene lost 8 bases, with 15 bases spanning the gap. CDR1 SGHDT and CDR2 YYEEEE come from the germline V gene. CDR3: CASSADRGGEKLFF. The CDR3 bases are TGTGCCAGCAGCGCCGACAGAGGCGGGGAAAAACTGTTTTTT. The full variable domain, its missing parts supplied by reference TRBV5-6 and TRBJ1-4, is DAGVTQSPTHLIKTRGQQVTLRCSPKSGHDTVSWYQQALGQGPQFIFQYYEEEERQRGNFPDRFSGHQFPNYSSELNVNALLLGDSALYLCASSADRGGEKLFFGSGTQLSVL.

In nucleotides, the CDR3 is TGTGCCAGCAAATTTGTGCGGGAGGCGATATCATCCCAGCAGTTCTTC. This encodes CASKFVREAISSQQFF. The chain employs TRBV27 and TRBJ2-1, with 8 bases identical to TRBD2. CDR3 length: 16 residues. Per germline, CDR1 MNHEY and CDR2 SMNVEV (reference sequence). After removal of 7 bases from V and 11 bases from J, the junction contained 19 bases not matched to a gene.

The chain combines TRBV27 with TRBJ1-5; TRBD1 agrees at 7 bases. Losses at the gene ends were 4 bases for V and 4 bases for J; bases not matched to a gene: 13. Germline V gene lookup returns CDR1 MNHEY and CDR2 SMNVEV (reference sequence). This CDR3 has 17 amino acids. CDR3 amino acids: CASSSRLGGGGNQPQHF. The CDR3 DNA reads TGTGCCAGCAGTTCGCGGCTAGGGGGCGGCGGAAATCAGCCCCAGCATTTT.

The chain carries TRBV2 and TRBJ2-2, with 11 bases that match TRBD2. Germline lookup yields CDR1 SNHLY and CDR2 FYNNEI. The CDR3 is made up of 16 amino acids. V lost 7 bases to trimming and J lost 3 bases; unmatched junction nucleotides: 7. The CDR3 loop reads CASTAPTSGDTGELFF. In nucleotides, the CDR3 is TGTGCCAGCACCGCCCCGACTAGCGGGGACACCGGGGAGCTGTTTTTT.

The rearrangement links TRBV19 to TRBJ2-5; unclear D gene. V lost 2 bases and J 1 base, leaving 11 bases between the germline ends. CDR3 size: 15 residues. Germline V CDR1 and CDR2: LNHDA, SQIVND (reference sequence). In DNA, the CDR3 is TGTGCCAGTAGTATAATGGGCTTAAGCCAAGAGACCCAGTACTTC. This codes for CASSIMGLSQETQYF.

J is TRBJ1-1 and V is TRBV20-1; no clear D. Germline-derived CDR1 and CDR2 are DFQATT and SNEGSKA (reference sequence). The CDR3 sequence is 13 residues long. Trimming stripped 3 bases from V and 0 bases from J, with 8 bases between. CDR3 DNA: TGCAGTGCTAGTGCCAACTTGAACACTGAAGCTTTCTTT. Translating gives CSASANLNTEAFF.